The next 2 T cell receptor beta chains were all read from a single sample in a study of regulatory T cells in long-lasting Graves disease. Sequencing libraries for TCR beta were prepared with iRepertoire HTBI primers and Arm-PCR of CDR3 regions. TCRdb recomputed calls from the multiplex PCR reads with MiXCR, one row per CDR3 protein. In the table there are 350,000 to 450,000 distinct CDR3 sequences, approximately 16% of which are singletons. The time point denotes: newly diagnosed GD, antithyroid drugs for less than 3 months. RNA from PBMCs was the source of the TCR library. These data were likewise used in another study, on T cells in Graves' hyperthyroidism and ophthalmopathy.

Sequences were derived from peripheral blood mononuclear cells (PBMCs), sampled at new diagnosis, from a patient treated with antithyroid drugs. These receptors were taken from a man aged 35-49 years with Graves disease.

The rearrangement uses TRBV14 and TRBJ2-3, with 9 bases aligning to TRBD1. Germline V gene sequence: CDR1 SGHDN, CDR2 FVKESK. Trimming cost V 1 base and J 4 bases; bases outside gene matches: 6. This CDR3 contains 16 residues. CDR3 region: CASSQGPGQGSDTQYF. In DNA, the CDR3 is TGTGCCAGCAGCCAAGGACCGGGACAGGGTTCAGATACGCAGTATTTT.

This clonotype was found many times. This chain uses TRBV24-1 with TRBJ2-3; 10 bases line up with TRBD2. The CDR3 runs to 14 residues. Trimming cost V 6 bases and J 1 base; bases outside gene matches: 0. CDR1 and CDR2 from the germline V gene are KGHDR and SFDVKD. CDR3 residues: CATSTSGGTDTQYF. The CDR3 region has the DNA TGTGCCACCAGTACTAGCGGGGGCACAGATACGCAGTATTTT.